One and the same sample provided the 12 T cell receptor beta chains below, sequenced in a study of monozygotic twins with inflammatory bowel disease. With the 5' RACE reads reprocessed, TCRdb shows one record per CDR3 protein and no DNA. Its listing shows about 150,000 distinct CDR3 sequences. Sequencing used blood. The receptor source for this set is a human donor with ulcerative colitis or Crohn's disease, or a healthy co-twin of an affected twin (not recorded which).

The CDR3 loop is CASSLGTSGGDEHFF. The genes are TRBV12-3 or TRBV12-4 and TRBJ2-1; TCRdb indicates TRBD2, and absent DNA this call remains unverified. The CDR3 has 15 residues.

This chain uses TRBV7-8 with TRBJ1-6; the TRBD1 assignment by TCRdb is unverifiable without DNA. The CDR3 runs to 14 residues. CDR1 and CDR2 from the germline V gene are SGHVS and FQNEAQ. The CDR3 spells CASSLQGFESPLHF.

This chain's CDR3 is CATSDLMGSAGELFF. The chain has TRBV24-1 and TRBJ2-2. The CDR3 totals 15 residues. CDR1 is KGHDR and CDR2 is SFDVKD in the germline V gene.

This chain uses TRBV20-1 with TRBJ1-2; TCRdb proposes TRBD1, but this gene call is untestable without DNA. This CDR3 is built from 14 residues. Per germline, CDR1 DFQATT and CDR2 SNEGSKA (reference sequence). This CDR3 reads CSLSGTGPYYGYTF.

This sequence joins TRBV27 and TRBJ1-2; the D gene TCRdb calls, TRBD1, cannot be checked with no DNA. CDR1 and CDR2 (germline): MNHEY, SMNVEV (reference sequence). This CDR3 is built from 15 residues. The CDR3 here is CASSLYPPRTYGYTF.

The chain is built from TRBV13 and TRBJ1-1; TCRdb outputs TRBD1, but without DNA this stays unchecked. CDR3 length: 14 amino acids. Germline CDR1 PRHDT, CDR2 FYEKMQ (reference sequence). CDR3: CASSFYRGDTEAFF.

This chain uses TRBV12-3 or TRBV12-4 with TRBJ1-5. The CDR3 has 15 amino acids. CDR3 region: CASSLEGGRGQPQHF.

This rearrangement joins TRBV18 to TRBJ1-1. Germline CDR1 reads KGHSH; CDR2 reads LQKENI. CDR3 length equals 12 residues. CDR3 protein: CASSPLGPEAFF.

The CDR3 spells CASSLTGTGINNQPQHF. The rearrangement uses TRBV18 and TRBJ1-5; the D gene TCRdb calls, TRBD1, cannot be checked with no DNA. Germline V gene data show CDR1 as KGHSH and CDR2 as LQKENI. This CDR3 region has 17 residues.

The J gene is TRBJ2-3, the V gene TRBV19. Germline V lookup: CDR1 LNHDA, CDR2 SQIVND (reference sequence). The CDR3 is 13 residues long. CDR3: CASRLEGADTQYF.

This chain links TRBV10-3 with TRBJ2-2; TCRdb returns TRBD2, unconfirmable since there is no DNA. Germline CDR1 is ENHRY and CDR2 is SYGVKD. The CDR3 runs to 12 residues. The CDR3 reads CAISEEGGELFF.

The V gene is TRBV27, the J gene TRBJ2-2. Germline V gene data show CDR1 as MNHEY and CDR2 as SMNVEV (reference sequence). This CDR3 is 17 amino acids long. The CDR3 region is CASRPTAGKTWSGELFF.